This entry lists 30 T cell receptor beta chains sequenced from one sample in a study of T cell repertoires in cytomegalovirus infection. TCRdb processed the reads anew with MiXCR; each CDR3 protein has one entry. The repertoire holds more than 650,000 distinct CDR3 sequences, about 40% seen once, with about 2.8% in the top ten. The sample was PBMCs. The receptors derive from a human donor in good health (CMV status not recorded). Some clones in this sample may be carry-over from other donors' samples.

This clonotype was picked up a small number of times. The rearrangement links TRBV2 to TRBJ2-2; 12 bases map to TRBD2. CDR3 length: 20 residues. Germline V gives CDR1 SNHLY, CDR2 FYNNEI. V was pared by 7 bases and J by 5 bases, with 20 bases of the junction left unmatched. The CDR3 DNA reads TGTGCCAGCAAAAAAACCGGACTAGCGGGGCCCACCCGGGTGACCGGGGAGCTGTTTTTT. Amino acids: CASKKTGLAGPTRVTGELFF.

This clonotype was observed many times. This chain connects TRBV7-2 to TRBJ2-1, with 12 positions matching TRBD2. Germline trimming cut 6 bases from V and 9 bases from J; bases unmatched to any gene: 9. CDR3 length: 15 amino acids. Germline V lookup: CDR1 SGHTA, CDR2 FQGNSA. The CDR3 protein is CASRLASGRVIEQFF. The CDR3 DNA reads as TGTGCCAGCAGGCTTGCTAGCGGGAGGGTCATTGAGCAGTTCTTC. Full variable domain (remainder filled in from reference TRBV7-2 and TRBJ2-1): GAGVSQSPSNKVTEKGKDVELRCDPISGHTALYWYRQSLGQGLEFLIYFQGNSAPDKSGLPSDRFSAERTGGSVSTLTIQRTQQEDSAVYLCASRLASGRVIEQFFGPGTRLTVL.

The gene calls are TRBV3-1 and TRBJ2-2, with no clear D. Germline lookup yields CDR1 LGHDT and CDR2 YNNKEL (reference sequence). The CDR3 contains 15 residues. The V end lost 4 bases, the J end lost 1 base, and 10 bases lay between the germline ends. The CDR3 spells CASSPLAVNTGELFF. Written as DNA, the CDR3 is TGTGCCAGCAGCCCCCTGGCGGTGAACACCGGGGAGCTGTTTTTT.

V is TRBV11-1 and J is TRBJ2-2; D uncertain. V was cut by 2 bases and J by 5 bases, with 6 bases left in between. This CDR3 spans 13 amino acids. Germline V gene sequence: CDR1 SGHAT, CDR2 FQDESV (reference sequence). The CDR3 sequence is CASSLHGTGELFF. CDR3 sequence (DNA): TGTGCCAGCAGCTTACACGGGACCGGGGAGCTGTTTTTT. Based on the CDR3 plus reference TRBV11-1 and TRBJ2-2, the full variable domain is EAEVAQSPRYKITEKSQAVAFWCDPISGHATLYWYRQILGQGPELLVQFQDESVVDDSQLPKDRFSAERLKGVDSTLKIQPAELGDSAMYLCASSLHGTGELFFGEGSRLTVL.

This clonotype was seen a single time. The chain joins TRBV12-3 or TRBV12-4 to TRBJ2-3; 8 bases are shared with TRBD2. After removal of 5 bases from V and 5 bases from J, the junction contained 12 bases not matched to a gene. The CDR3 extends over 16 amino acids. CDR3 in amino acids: CASSPRAGGLGDTQYF. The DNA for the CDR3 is TGTGCCAGCAGTCCCAGGGCGGGGGGCCTGGGAGATACGCAGTATTTT.

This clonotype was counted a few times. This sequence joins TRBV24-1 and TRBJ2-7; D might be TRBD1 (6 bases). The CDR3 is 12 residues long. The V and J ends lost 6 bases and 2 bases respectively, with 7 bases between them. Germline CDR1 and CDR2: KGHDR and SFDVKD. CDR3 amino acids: CATSWGPYEQYF. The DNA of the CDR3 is TGTGCCACCAGTTGGGGGCCCTACGAGCAGTACTTC.

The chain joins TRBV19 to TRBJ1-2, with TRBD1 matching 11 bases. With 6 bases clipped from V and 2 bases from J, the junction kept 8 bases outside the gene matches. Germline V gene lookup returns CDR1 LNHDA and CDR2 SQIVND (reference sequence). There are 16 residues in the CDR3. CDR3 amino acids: CASSTGQGDANYGYTF. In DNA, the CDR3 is TGTGCCAGTAGCACGGGACAGGGGGATGCGAACTATGGCTACACCTTC.

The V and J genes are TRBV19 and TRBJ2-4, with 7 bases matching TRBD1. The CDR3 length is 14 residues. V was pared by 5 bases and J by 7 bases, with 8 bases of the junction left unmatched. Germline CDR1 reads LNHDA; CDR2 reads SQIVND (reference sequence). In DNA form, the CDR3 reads TGTGCCAGTAGTGAAAGGACAGGTGGGAACATTCAGTACTTC. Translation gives CASSERTGGNIQYF.

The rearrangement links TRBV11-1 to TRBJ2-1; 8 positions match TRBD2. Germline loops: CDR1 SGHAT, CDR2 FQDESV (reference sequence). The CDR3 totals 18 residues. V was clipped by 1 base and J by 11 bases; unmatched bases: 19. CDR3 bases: TGTGCCAGCAGCTTAGGACTAGGGGGTTCACGGGAGGGCCTACAGCAGTTCTTC. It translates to CASSLGLGGSREGLQQFF.

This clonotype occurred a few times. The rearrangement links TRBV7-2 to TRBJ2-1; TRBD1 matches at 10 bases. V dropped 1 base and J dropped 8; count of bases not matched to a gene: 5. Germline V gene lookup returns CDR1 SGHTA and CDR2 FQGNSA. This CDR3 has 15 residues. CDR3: CASSLEGGTGDEQFF. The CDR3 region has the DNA TGTGCCAGCAGCTTAGAAGGGGGGACAGGGGATGAGCAGTTCTTC.

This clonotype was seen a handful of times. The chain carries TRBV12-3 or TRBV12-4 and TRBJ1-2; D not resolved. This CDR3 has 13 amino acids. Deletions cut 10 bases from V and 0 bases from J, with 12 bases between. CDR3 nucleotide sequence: TGTGCCACCGCGGGAGGGACTAACTATGGCTACACCTTC. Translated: CATAGGTNYGYTF.

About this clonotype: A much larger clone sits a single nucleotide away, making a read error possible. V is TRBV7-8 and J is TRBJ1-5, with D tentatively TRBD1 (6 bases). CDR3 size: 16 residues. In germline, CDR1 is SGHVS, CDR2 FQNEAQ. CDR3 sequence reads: CASRLGLRGAGQPQHF. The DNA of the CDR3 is TGTGCCAGCAGATTAGGACTGAGGGGGGCAGGTCAGCCCCAGCATTTT. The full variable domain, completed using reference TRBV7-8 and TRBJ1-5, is GAGVSQSPRYKVAKRGQDVALRCDPISGHVSLFWYQQALGQGPEFLTYFQNEAQLDKSGLPSDRFFAERPEGSVSTLKIQRTQQEDSAVYLCASRLGLRGAGQPQHFGDGTRLSIL.

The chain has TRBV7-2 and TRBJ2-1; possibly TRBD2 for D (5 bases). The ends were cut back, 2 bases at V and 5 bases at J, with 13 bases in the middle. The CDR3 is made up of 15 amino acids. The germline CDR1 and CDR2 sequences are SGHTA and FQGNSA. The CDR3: CASSLRSTGNNEQFF. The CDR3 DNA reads TGTGCCAGCAGCTTAAGGAGTACGGGGAACAATGAGCAGTTCTTC.

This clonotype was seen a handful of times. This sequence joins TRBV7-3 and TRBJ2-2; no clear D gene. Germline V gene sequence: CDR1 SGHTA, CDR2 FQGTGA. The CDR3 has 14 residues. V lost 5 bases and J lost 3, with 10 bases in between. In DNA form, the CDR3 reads TGTGCCAGCAGCCTGTCACGAGACACCGGGGAGCTGTTTTTT. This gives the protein CASSLSRDTGELFF.

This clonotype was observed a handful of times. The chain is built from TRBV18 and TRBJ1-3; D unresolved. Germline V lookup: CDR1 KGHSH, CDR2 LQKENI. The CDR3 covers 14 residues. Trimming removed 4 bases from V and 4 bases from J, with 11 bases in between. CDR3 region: CASSLTSLGNTIYF. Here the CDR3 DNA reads TGTGCCAGCTCACTGACATCCTTGGGAAACACCATATATTTT.

The CDR3 sequence: CSARDRASGQYF. The DNA of the CDR3 is TGCAGTGCTAGAGACAGGGCTTCTGGGCAGTACTTC. This chain uses TRBV20-1 with TRBJ2-7; D possibly corresponds to TRBD1 (5 bases). This CDR3 contains 12 residues. The germline V gene encodes CDR1 DFQATT and CDR2 SNEGSKA (reference sequence). V lost 0 bases and J lost 9, with 12 bases in between.

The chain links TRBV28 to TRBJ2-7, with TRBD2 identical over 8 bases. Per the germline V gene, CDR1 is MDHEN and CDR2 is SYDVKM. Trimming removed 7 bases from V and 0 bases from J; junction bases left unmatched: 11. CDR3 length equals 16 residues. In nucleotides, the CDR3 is TGTGCCAGCACCTCTATTCTACGGGGGGGCTCCTACGAGCAGTACTTC. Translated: CASTSILRGGSYEQYF.

The CDR3 nucleotides read TGTGCCAGCAGTTATGGCAGGGGAGGCTACACCTTC. It encodes CASSYGRGGYTF. The gene calls are TRBV12-3 or TRBV12-4 and TRBJ1-2; D is perhaps TRBD1 (6 bases). V gave up 4 bases and J gave up 8 bases, with 11 bases separating them. The CDR3 has 12 residues.

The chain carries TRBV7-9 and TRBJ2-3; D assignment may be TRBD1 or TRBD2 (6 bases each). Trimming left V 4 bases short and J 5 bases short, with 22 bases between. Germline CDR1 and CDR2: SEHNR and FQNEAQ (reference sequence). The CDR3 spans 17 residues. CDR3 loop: CASSSEVRGRKGDTQYF. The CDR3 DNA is TGTGCCAGCAGCTCCGAAGTACGGGGGCGTAAGGGAGATACGCAGTATTTT.

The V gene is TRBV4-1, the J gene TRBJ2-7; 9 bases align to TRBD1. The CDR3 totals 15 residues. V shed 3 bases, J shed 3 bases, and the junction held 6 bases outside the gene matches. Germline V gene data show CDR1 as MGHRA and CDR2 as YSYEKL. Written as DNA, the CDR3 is TGCGCCAGCAGCCAGGCCGGGACAGGGTACTACGAGCAGTACTTC. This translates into CASSQAGTGYYEQYF.

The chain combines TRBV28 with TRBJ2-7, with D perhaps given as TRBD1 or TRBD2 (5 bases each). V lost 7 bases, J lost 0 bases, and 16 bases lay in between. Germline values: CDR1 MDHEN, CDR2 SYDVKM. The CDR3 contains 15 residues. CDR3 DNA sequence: TGTGCCAGCACGAGGGTGGGGCAGGGCTCCTACGAGCAGTACTTC. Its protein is CASTRVGQGSYEQYF.

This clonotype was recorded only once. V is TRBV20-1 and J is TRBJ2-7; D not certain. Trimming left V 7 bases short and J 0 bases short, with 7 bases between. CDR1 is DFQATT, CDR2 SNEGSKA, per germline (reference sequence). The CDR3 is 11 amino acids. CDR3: CSEKRSYEQYF. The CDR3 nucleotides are TGCAGTGAGAAGCGCTCCTACGAGCAGTACTTC.

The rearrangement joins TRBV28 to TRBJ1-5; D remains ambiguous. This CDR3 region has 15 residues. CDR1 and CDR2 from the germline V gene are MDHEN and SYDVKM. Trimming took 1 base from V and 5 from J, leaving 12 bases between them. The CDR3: CASSLLSVNHQPQHF. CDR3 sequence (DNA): TGTGCCAGCAGTTTATTGTCGGTAAACCATCAGCCCCAGCATTTT.

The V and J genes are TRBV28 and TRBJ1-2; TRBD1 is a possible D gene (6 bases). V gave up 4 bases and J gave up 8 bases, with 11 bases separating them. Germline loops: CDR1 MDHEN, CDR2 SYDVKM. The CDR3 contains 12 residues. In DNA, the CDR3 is TGTGCCAGCAGTTCAGGACAGACGGGCTACACCTTC. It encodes CASSSGQTGYTF.

This chain's CDR3 is CSVGGGASDTQYF. CDR3 sequence (DNA): TGCAGCGTTGGCGGGGGGGCATCAGATACGCAGTATTTT. The chain couples TRBV29-1 to TRBJ2-3; 9 nucleotides line up with TRBD2. Germline-derived CDR1 and CDR2 are SQVTM and ANQGSEA. The CDR3 is 13 amino acids. V gave up 4 bases and J gave up 4 bases; unmatched junction bases: 3.

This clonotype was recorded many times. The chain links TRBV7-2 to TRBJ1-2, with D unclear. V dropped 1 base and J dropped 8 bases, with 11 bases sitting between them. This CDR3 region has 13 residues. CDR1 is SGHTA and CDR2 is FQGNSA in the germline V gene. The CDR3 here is CASSLDSTLGYTF. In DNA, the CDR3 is TGTGCCAGCAGCTTAGATTCGACGCTCGGCTACACCTTC.

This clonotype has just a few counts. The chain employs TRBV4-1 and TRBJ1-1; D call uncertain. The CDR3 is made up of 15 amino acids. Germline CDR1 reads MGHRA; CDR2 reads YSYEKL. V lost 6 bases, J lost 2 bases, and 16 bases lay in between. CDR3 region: CASSDRMGENTEAFF. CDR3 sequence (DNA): TGCGCCAGCAGTGACCGAATGGGTGAAAACACTGAAGCTTTCTTT.

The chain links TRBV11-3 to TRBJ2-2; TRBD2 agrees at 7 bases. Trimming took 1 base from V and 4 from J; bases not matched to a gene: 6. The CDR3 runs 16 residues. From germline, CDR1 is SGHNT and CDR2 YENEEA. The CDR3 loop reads CASSLGGGTFTGELFF. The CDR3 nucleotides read TGTGCCAGCAGCTTAGGGGGGGGAACCTTCACCGGGGAGCTGTTTTTT. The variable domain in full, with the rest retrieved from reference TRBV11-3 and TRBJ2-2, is EAGVVQSPRYKIIEKKQPVAFWCNPISGHNTLYWYLQNLGQGPELLIRYENEEAVDDSQLPKDRFSAERLKGVDSTLKIQPAELGDSAVYLCASSLGGGTFTGELFFGEGSRLTVL.

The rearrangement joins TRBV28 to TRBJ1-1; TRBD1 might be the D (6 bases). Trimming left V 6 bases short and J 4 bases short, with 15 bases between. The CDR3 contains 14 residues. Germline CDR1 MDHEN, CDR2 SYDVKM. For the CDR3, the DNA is TGTGCCAGCAGACTGTCAGGGGTAGCCACTGAAGCTTTCTTT. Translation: CASRLSGVATEAFF.

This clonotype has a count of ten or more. CDR3 in amino acids: CASRERAGEYNEQFF. CDR3 in DNA: TGTGCCAGCCGCGAGAGGGCGGGGGAATACAATGAGCAGTTCTTC. J is TRBJ2-1 and V is TRBV7-9, with 7 bases matching TRBD2. The germline V gene has CDR1 SEHNR and CDR2 FQNEAQ (reference sequence). Trimming cost V 8 bases and J 4 bases; bases outside gene matches: 11. CDR3 length equals 15 residues. Using reference TRBV7-9 and TRBJ2-1 for the parts outside the CDR3, the full variable domain is DTGVSQNPRHKITKRGQNVTFRCDPISEHNRLYWYRQTLGQGPEFLTYFQNEAQLEKSRLLSDRFSAERPKGSFSTLEIQRTEQGDSAMYLCASRERAGEYNEQFFGPGTRLTVL.